The 32 T cell receptor beta chains given below trace back to one sample, sequenced in a study of blood T cell repertoires in COVID-19. Clones were sequenced by immunoSEQ multiplex PCR, and TCRdb holds only the in-frame ones, with some missing. Of about 240,000 clones in the sample, around 89% were seen once. Sequenced input: PBMCs or T cells enriched from blood (not recorded which). Source of these receptors: a man aged 35-49 years who had recovered from COVID-19.

The chain is built from TRBV3-1 (or the pseudogene TRBV3-2) and TRBJ1-2, with TRBD1 matching 9 bases. With V trimmed by 3 bases and J by 6 bases, 8 bases remained unmatched. Germline V gene sequence: CDR1 LGHDT, CDR2 YNNKEL (reference sequence). CDR3 length: 15 residues. The CDR3 spells CASSQGQGSYNGYTF. CDR3 nucleotide sequence: TGTGCCAGCAGCCAGGGACAGGGCTCCTATAATGGCTACACCTTC.

The gene calls are TRBV11-2 and TRBJ2-5; 9 bases align to TRBD2. Germline V gene lookup returns CDR1 SGHAT and CDR2 FQNNGV. The CDR3 contains 15 residues. Trimming removed 1 base from V and 5 bases from J; junction bases left unmatched: 5. In nucleotides, the CDR3 is TGTGCCAGCAGCTTAGGGGCGGGAGGGGGTGAGACCCAGTACTTC. Encoded protein: CASSLGAGGGETQYF. Full variable domain (outside the CDR3, taken from reference TRBV11-2 and TRBJ2-5): EAGVAQSPRYKIIEKRQSVAFWCNPISGHATLYWYQQILGQGPKLLIQFQNNGVVDDSQLPKDRFSAERLKGVDSTLKIQPAKLEDSAVYLCASSLGAGGGETQYFGPGTRLLVL.

The chain combines TRBV5-1 with TRBJ1-2; possibly TRBD1 for D (5 bases). The V gene's germline CDR1 is SGHRS and CDR2 YFSETQ. The CDR3 is 16 residues long. The V and J ends lost 2 bases and 6 bases respectively, with 20 bases between them. CDR3 nucleotide sequence: TGCGCCAGCAGCTTAGAATCCGTAGGGGTTAGAGATGGCTACACCTTC. It specifies CASSLESVGVRDGYTF.

The V call is TRBV28, the J call TRBJ1-2; D call uncertain. The CDR3 extends over 15 amino acids. V was shortened by 6 bases and J by 0 bases, with 14 bases between the two germline ends. The V gene's germline CDR1 is MDHEN and CDR2 SYDVKM. The CDR3 DNA reads TGTGCCAGCAGCCTAAAAAGCGGAGCTAACTATGGCTACACCTTC. It translates to CASSLKSGANYGYTF.

The chain joins TRBV18 to TRBJ1-6; D is perhaps TRBD1 (6 bases). CDR1 KGHSH and CDR2 LQKENI come from the germline V gene. V was cut by 7 bases and J by 0 bases, with 25 bases left in between. CDR3 length equals 20 residues. CDR3 nucleotides: TGTGCCAGCTATGTGACTGGGGGCGATTCGTCCTTCTCCTATAATTCACCCCTCCACTTT. Protein sequence: CASYVTGGDSSFSYNSPLHF. The whole variable domain, filled in from reference TRBV18 and TRBJ1-6, reads NAGVMQNPRHLVRRRGQEARLRCSPMKGHSHVYWYRQLPEEGLKFMVYLQKENIIDESGMPKERFSAEFPKEGPSILRIQQVVRGDSAAYFCASYVTGGDSSFSYNSPLHFGNGTRLTVT.

The chain joins TRBV7-9 to TRBJ2-5, with 9 bases that match TRBD1. Germline V lookup: CDR1 SEHNR, CDR2 FQNEAQ (reference sequence). The CDR3 contains 16 residues. Trimming took 5 bases from V and 4 from J; bases not matched to a gene: 11. The CDR3 loop reads CASSPPGQGSGETQYF. The DNA of the CDR3 is TGTGCCAGCAGCCCCCCGGGACAGGGTTCTGGAGAGACCCAGTACTTC. Variable domain in full (rest from reference TRBV7-9 and TRBJ2-5): DTGVSQNPRHKITKRGQNVTFRCDPISEHNRLYWYRQTLGQGPEFLTYFQNEAQLEKSRLLSDRFSAERPKGSFSTLEIQRTEQGDSAMYLCASSPPGQGSGETQYFGPGTRLLVL.

V gene TRBV18 combines with J gene TRBJ1-1, with 7 bases lining up with TRBD1. The junction had 6 bases not matched to a gene; V was cut back by 0 bases and J by 11 bases. The CDR3 runs 13 residues. The germline V gene encodes CDR1 KGHSH and CDR2 LQKENI. Here the CDR3 reads CASSPPRGQSAFF. The CDR3 DNA is TGTGCCAGCTCACCACCTAGGGGGCAGTCGGCTTTCTTT.

V and J are TRBV4-1 and TRBJ1-2; D remains ambiguous. The CDR3 covers 15 residues. V was shortened by 4 bases and J by 5 bases, with 17 bases between the two germline ends. From germline, CDR1 is MGHRA and CDR2 YSYEKL. The CDR3 sequence: CASSLRTREGYGYTF. Written as DNA, the CDR3 is TGCGCCAGCAGCCTAAGGACCCGGGAGGGTTATGGCTACACCTTC.

The J gene is TRBJ1-1, the V gene TRBV15; D uncertain. The V and J ends lost 8 bases and 1 base respectively, with 5 bases between them. Germline V gene sequence: CDR1 LNHNV, CDR2 YYDKDF (reference sequence). There are 11 residues in the CDR3. In DNA, the CDR3 is TGTGCCACCGGAGAGAACACTGAAGCTTTCTTT. This translates into CATGENTEAFF.

V gene TRBV7-9 combines with J gene TRBJ2-3, with 7 bases lining up with TRBD1. Germline V lookup: CDR1 SEHNR, CDR2 FQNEAQ (reference sequence). V shed 2 bases, J shed 0 bases, and the junction held 5 bases outside the gene matches. The CDR3 runs 16 residues. CDR3 sequence (DNA): TGTGCCAGCAGCTTACGGGACAGCCCTAGCACAGATACGCAGTATTTT. Translation: CASSLRDSPSTDTQYF.

The chain links TRBV12-5 to TRBJ2-5, with 10 bases that match TRBD2. This CDR3 contains 17 residues. CDR1 is LGHNT and CDR2 is FRNRAP in the germline V gene. V trimming: 6 bases; J trimming: 3 bases; junction bases outside the gene matches: 13. CDR3 nucleotide sequence: TGTGCTAGTGGCCAAATACTAGCGGGGAATAGAAAAGAGACCCAGTACTTC. It is translated as CASGQILAGNRKETQYF.

The genes are TRBV29-1 and TRBJ2-4; no definite D call. Trimming took off 5 bases at V and 3 bases at J, with 11 bases between the two ends. Looked up from germline, CDR1 is SQVTM and CDR2 is ANQGSEA. This CDR3 is 13 amino acids long. The CDR3 reads CSVSVVDKNIQYF. CDR3 nucleotides: TGCAGCGTTTCTGTAGTTGACAAAAACATTCAGTACTTC.

Only one count was recorded for this clone. V and J are TRBV13 and TRBJ1-1, with D maybe TRBD1 (6 bases). Germline lookup yields CDR1 PRHDT and CDR2 FYEKMQ (reference sequence). This CDR3 comprises 15 residues. V dropped 5 bases and J dropped 2 bases, with 15 bases sitting between them. CDR3 sequence (DNA): TGTGCCAGCAGCCACCCGGGAGGGGGTAACACTGAAGCTTTCTTT. Translated, it gives CASSHPGGGNTEAFF.

CDR3: CSVEDGVAGGSTDTQYF. The CDR3 DNA sequence: TGCAGCGTTGAAGATGGAGTCGCGGGGGGGAGCACAGATACGCAGTATTTT. The rearrangement joins TRBV29-1 to TRBJ2-3, with 9 nucleotides matching TRBD2. Losses at the gene ends were 0 bases for V and 0 bases for J; bases not matched to a gene: 7. The CDR3 is 17 residues long. Germline V gives CDR1 SQVTM, CDR2 ANQGSEA.

This rearrangement joins TRBV3-1 (or the pseudogene TRBV3-2) to TRBJ1-6; a weak D match, TRBD1 (5 bases). Germline assignment: CDR1 LGHDT and CDR2 YNNKEL (reference sequence). The CDR3 covers 18 residues. V lost 0 bases and J 3 bases, leaving 15 bases between the germline ends. This chain's CDR3 is CASSQDWSRANYNSPLHF. For the CDR3, the DNA is TGTGCCAGCAGCCAAGATTGGTCCAGGGCGAACTATAATTCACCCCTCCACTTT.

The chain is built from TRBV19 and TRBJ2-2; TRBD2 matches 11 bases. The CDR3 is 15 residues long. The germline CDR1 and CDR2 sequences are LNHDA and SQIVND (reference sequence). Trimming cost V 10 bases and J 2 bases; bases outside gene matches: 6. CDR3: CANPLAGDNTGELFF. The CDR3 region has the DNA TGTGCCAACCCACTAGCGGGAGATAACACCGGGGAGCTGTTTTTT.

The chain employs TRBV6-1 and TRBJ1-1; TRBD1 aligns across 9 bases. The CDR3 sequence is 18 residues long. Germline CDR1 is MNHNS and CDR2 is SASEGT. Trimming cost V 1 base and J 1 base; bases outside gene matches: 10. CDR3 residues: CASSEVGTGTLSNTEAFF. The CDR3 nucleotides read TGTGCCAGCAGTGAAGTAGGGACAGGGACCCTTTCGAACACTGAAGCTTTCTTT.

This rearrangement joins TRBV9 to TRBJ2-7, with 8 bases that match TRBD1. This CDR3 spans 15 amino acids. Germline trimming cut 0 bases from V and 3 bases from J; bases unmatched to any gene: 5. Germline lookup yields CDR1 SGDLS and CDR2 YYNGEE. The CDR3 DNA follows: TGTGCCAGCAGCGTAGTGGGGACAGGCATCTACGAGCAGTACTTC. It translates to CASSVVGTGIYEQYF.

The chain is built from TRBV28 and TRBJ1-1; perhaps TRBD1 as D (5 bases). Trimming removed 5 bases from V and 1 base from J, with 8 bases in between. The CDR3 loop spans 13 amino acids. The germline V gene encodes CDR1 MDHEN and CDR2 SYDVKM. The CDR3 sequence: CASSQQANTEAFF. CDR3 in DNA: TGTGCCAGCAGTCAACAGGCGAACACTGAAGCTTTCTTT.

This sequence joins TRBV19 and TRBJ1-1; maybe TRBD1 (6 bases). V was cut by 6 bases and J by 1 base, with 15 bases left in between. The CDR3 consists of 15 residues. Germline V CDR1 and CDR2: LNHDA, SQIVND (reference sequence). Written as DNA, the CDR3 is TGTGCCAGTAGCCCCGGACAGATTCGGAACACTGAAGCTTTCTTT. Its protein is CASSPGQIRNTEAFF. Together with reference TRBV19 and TRBJ1-1, the CDR3 gives the full variable domain: DGGITQSPKYLFRKEGQNVTLSCEQNLNHDAMYWYRQDPGQGLRLIYYSQIVNDFQKGDIAEGYSVSREKKESFPLTVTSAQKNPTAFYLCASSPGQIRNTEAFFGQGTRLTVV.

V and J are TRBV9 and TRBJ2-2; TRBD2 matches 8 bases. The CDR3 contains 15 residues. In germline, CDR1 is SGDLS, CDR2 YYNGEE. Trimming cost V 4 bases and J 5 bases; bases outside gene matches: 7. CDR3 bases: TGTGCCAGCAGCACCAGCGGGGGAAGTACCGGGGAGCTGTTTTTT. Its translation is CASSTSGGSTGELFF.

This clone has a single count. The chain couples TRBV9 to TRBJ2-7; D perhaps matches TRBD1 (5 bases). CDR3 length: 18 amino acids. Trimming shortened V by 2 bases and J by 2 bases, and 23 bases separated the two germline ends. Germline assignment: CDR1 SGDLS and CDR2 YYNGEE. The CDR3 sequence is CASSVHGPVSGPPYEQYF. DNA for the CDR3: TGTGCCAGCAGCGTCCATGGGCCCGTTTCAGGGCCCCCCTACGAGCAGTACTTC.

J is TRBJ1-6 and V is TRBV3-1 (or the pseudogene TRBV3-2); the D gene is possibly TRBD1 (6 bases). V gave up 4 bases and J gave up 10 bases, with 20 bases separating them. This CDR3 comprises 16 residues. Germline CDR1 LGHDT, CDR2 YNNKEL (reference sequence). The CDR3 loop is CASSRTWDIYRSPLHF. CDR3 bases: TGTGCCAGCAGCCGAACATGGGACATTTATCGGTCACCCCTCCACTTT.

The gene calls are TRBV28 and TRBJ2-7, with no clear D. The germline V gene has CDR1 MDHEN and CDR2 SYDVKM. V lost 2 bases, J lost 6 bases, and 5 bases lay in between. The CDR3 sequence is 11 residues long. The CDR3 region is CASSLQSEQYF. CDR3 nucleotide sequence: TGTGCCAGCAGTTTACAGTCCGAGCAGTACTTC.

The rearrangement uses TRBV4-2 and TRBJ2-1, with a tentative D call TRBD2 (5 bases). The CDR3 contains 16 residues. V was trimmed by 4 bases and J by 1 base, leaving 14 bases between them. CDR1 LGHNA and CDR2 YNFKEQ come from the germline V gene. The CDR3 loop is CASSRRAERSYNEQFF. DNA for the CDR3: TGTGCCAGCAGCCGTCGAGCGGAGCGGTCCTACAATGAGCAGTTCTTC.

The chain carries TRBV10-3 and TRBJ2-2; TRBD2 matches 7 bases. With 3 bases clipped from V and 8 bases from J, the junction kept 9 bases outside the gene matches. CDR1 and CDR2 from the germline V gene are ENHRY and SYGVKD. This CDR3 is 15 amino acids long. The CDR3 nucleotides are TGTGCCATCAGTGAAAGCGGGACCATCTGGGGGGAGCTGTTTTTT. Encoded protein: CAISESGTIWGELFF.

This chain uses TRBV25-1 with TRBJ2-7; no definite D call. The CDR3 runs 14 residues. CDR1 MGHDK and CDR2 SYGVNS come from the germline V gene. Trimming shortened V by 1 base and J by 3 bases, and 10 bases separated the two germline ends. In nucleotides, the CDR3 is TGTGCCAGCAGTGAATGTAACATCTTCTACGAGCAGTACTTC. It encodes CASSECNIFYEQYF.

This clone has a single count. V usage is TRBV19 and J usage is TRBJ1-2; the match to TRBD1 covers 8 bases. CDR1 LNHDA and CDR2 SQIVND come from the germline V gene (reference sequence). V was clipped by 1 base and J by 5 bases; unmatched bases: 9. The CDR3 totals 16 residues. The CDR3 reads CASSIAQGAPGYGYTF. CDR3 coding DNA: TGTGCCAGTAGTATAGCCCAGGGGGCGCCGGGGTATGGCTACACCTTC.

Note on this clone: Other DNA sequences in the same sample also yield this CDR3. The gene calls are TRBV7-6 and TRBJ1-3; D is perhaps TRBD1 (6 bases). CDR3 length: 15 amino acids. Germline assignment: CDR1 SGHVS and CDR2 FNYEAQ. Deletions cut 5 bases from V and 0 bases from J, with 11 bases between. CDR3 in DNA: TGTGCCAGCAGCCCCGACAGGAGCTCTGGAAACACCATATATTTT. This gives the protein CASSPDRSSGNTIYF.

Written as DNA, the CDR3 is TGTGCCAGCAGTTTCGGGTTCGTAGGTAATTCACCCCTCCACTTT. This translates into CASSFGFVGNSPLHF. This chain links TRBV27 with TRBJ1-6; D call uncertain. CDR1 MNHEY and CDR2 SMNVEV come from the germline V gene (reference sequence). The ends were cut back, 3 bases at V and 6 bases at J, with 12 bases in the middle. CDR3 size: 15 residues.

The chain has TRBV19 and TRBJ1-5, with D tentatively TRBD1 (5 bases). CDR1 is LNHDA, CDR2 SQIVND, per germline (reference sequence). V was pared by 3 bases and J by 2 bases, with 11 bases between. There are 15 residues in the CDR3. CDR3 DNA sequence: TGTGCCAGTAGTATCAGGGTTGTTGGCAATCAGCCCCAGCATTTT. As protein: CASSIRVVGNQPQHF.

The sample holds one count of this clone. The chain links TRBV23-1 to TRBJ1-5; TRBD1 might be the D (6 bases). TRBV23-1 counts as an open reading frame of uncertain function. The germline V and J ends were trimmed by 0 bases and 5 bases, with 14 bases remaining between them. The CDR3 contains 16 residues. The DNA for the CDR3 is TGCGCCAGCAGTCAATCCGGCCAGGGGTTGGATCAGCCCCAGCATTTT. Translated: CASSQSGQGLDQPQHF.